This T cell receptor beta chain was identified in a study of human T cells and chemical hapten exposure. Turning to the study itself: Across samples, TCR yields varied, mostly owing to small differences in pooled library volumes. Study-wide results and limits: The study found that DPC sensitization did not change TCRs above 1 in 1000 frequency.

Germline trimming cut 0 bases from V and 0 bases from J; bases unmatched to any gene: 9. From germline, CDR1 is DFQATT and CDR2 SNEGSKA (reference sequence). This CDR3 contains 18 residues. Points on this clonotype: The antigen remains undetermined.

TCRdb processed the RACE reads anew with MiXCR; each CDR3 protein has one entry. This sample has around 130,000 distinct CDR3 sequences, with about 9.4% found just once. Time point meaning: healthy volunteer bleed at 2 weeks. Unfractionated whole blood was the source from which total RNA was extracted. The gene calls are TRBV20-1 and TRBJ2-1; 9 nucleotides agree with TRBD2. The material sequenced was whole blood. The sequence derives from a male donor in good health. Some clones in this sample may be carry-over from other donors' samples. The CDR3: CSARDRLAETPSYNEQFF. The CDR3 DNA reads TGCAGTGCTAGAGATCGACTAGCGGAGACCCCCTCCTACAATGAGCAGTTCTTC.